The entry below gives a single TCR beta chain sequence along with its context. Its antigen is not known. The V gene lost 7 bases and the J gene lost 5 bases, with 15 bases spanning the gap. The length of the CDR3 is 13 residues. Per germline, CDR1 SGHRS and CDR2 YFSETQ. The data were obtained in a study of cytomegalovirus exposure and HLA in healthy donors. Study-level results: Published work reported that the classifier diagnosed cytomegalovirus status with high specificity and sensitivity. Apart from CMV serostatus, no immune exposure information was available.

In the PCR, 60 Vbeta and 13 Jbeta primers were used. Clones were read by immunoSEQ multiplex PCR, and TCRdb kept only the in-frame ones, dropping some. In all, the sample yields roughly 80,000 clones. Sequences were obtained from PBMCs. This TCR was sampled from a girl aged 5-17 years in good health and CMV-seropositive. This chain joins TRBV5-1 and TRBJ1-2; no clear D. The CDR3 DNA reads TGCGCCAGCGGCGAGGTCAGCAATTATGGCTACACCTTC. This sequence encodes CASGEVSNYGYTF.